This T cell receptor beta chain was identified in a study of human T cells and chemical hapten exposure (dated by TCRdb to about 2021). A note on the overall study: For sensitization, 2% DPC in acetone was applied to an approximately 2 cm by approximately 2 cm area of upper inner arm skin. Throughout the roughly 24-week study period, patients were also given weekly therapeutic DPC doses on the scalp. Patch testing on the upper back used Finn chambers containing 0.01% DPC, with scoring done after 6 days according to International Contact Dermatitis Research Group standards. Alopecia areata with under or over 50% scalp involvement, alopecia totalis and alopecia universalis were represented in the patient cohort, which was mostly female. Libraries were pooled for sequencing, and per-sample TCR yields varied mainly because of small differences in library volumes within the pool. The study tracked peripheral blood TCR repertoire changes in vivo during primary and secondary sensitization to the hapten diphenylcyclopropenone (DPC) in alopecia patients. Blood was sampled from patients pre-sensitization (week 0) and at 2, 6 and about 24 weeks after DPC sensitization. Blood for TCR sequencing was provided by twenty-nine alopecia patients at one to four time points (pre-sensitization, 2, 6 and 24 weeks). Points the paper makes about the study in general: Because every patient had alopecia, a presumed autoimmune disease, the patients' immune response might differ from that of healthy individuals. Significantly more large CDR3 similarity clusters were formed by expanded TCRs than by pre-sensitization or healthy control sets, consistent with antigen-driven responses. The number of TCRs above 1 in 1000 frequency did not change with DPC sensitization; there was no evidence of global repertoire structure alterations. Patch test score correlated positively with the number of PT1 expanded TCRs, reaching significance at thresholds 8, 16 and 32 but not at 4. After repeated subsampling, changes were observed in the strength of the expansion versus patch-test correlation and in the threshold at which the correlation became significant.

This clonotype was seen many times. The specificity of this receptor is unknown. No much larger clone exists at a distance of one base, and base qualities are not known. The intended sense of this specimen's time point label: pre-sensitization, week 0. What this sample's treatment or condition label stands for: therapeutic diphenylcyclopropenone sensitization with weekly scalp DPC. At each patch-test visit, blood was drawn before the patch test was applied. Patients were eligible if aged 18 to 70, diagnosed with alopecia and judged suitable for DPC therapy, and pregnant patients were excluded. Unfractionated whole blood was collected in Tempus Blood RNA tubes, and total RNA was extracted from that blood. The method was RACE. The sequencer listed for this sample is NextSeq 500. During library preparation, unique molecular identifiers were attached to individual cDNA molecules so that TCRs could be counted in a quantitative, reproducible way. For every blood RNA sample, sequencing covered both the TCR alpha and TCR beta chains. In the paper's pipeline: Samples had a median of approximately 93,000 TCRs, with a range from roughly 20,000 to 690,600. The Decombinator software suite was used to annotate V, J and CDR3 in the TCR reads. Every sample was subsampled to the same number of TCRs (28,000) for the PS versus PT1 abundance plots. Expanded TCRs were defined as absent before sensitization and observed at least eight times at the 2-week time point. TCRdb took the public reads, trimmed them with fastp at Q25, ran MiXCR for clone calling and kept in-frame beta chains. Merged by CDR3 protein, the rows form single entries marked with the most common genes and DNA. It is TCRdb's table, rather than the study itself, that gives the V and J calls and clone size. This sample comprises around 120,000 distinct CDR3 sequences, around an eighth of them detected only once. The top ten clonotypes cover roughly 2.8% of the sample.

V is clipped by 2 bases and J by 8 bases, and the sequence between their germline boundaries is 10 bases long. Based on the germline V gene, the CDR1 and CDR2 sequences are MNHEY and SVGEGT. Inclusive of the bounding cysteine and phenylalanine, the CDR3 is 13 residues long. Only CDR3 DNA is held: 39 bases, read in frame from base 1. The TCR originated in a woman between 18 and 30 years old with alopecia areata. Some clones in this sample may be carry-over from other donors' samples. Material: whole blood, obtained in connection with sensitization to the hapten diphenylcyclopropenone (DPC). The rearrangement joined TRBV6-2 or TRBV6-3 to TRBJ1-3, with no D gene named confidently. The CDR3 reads CASSYAHLDTIYF. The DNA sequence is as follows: TGTGCCAGCAGTTACGCCCACCTGGACACCATATATTTT.